This T cell receptor (beta chain) was sequenced for a study of shared clonotypes between healthy human individuals. Overall study context: The donor group consisted of two women and a few men, aged 18 to 49. Each donor contributed plates that comprised three CD4 naive, three CD4 memory, two CD8 naive and one CD8 memory.

Overall study results and limits: Tissue TCR repertoires likely differ from these blood-only repertoires.

This clone appeared many times. Its antigen remains unknown. Germline V gene sequence: CDR1 SGHVS, CDR2 FQNEAQ. This CDR3 has 16 residues. V gave up 1 base and J gave up 0 bases, with 10 bases separating them. Sequenced by immunoSEQ multiplex PCR; TCRdb stores in-frame clones only, minus some. The repertoire consists of about 960,000 clones, with less than 85% occurring once and the leading ten covering around 1.4%. Source material: memory CD4+ T cells sorted from blood. The subset denotes: CD45RA-negative fraction. The rearrangement joins TRBV7-8 to TRBJ1-5, with D maybe TRBD1 (5 bases). The sequence was obtained from a man younger than 35 in good health. This CDR3 is CASSLGGTFSNQPQHF. Here the CDR3 DNA reads TGTGCCAGCAGCTTAGGGGGGACTTTTAGCAATCAGCCCCAGCATTTT.